These 4 T cell receptor beta chains share one sample of origin, sequenced in a study of somatic mutations in cytotoxic T cells in rheumatoid arthritis. Here immunoSEQ multiplex PCR was the method, and the copy in TCRdb shows in-frame clones only, minus some. The sample includes over 7,000 clones, more than 70% of them seen just once. The sequenced material came from CD8+ T cells sorted from blood. Every receptor here comes from an adult with rheumatoid arthritis.

In DNA form, the CDR3 reads TGTGCCAGCAGCTTAAGGGGGACTACTCCCTACAATGAGCAGTTCTTC. Translated, it gives CASSLRGTTPYNEQFF. The rearrangement joins TRBV11-3 to TRBJ2-1; possible D gene TRBD2, 7 bases. The germline V and J ends were trimmed by 2 bases and 2 bases, with 13 bases remaining between them. The CDR3 runs to 16 residues. Germline CDR1 and CDR2: SGHNT and YENEEA.

This chain joins TRBV7-6 and TRBJ2-3, with D tentatively TRBD1 or TRBD2 (5 bases each). CDR3 size: 14 residues. With 1 base removed from V and 2 bases from J, the gap between germline ends came to 7 bases. Germline loops: CDR1 SGHVS, CDR2 FNYEAQ. This CDR3 reads CASSLGGDTDTQYF. The CDR3 coding sequence is TGTGCCAGCAGCTTAGGAGGGGACACAGATACGCAGTATTTT.

CDR3 nucleotide sequence: TGTGCCAGCAGTAAGGACAGGGGCCCCCAGGAGGCCCAGTACTTC. Translating it yields CASSKDRGPQEAQYF. The chain joins TRBV21-1 to TRBJ2-5; the listed D gene, TRBD1, was not tested against the DNA. TRBV21-1 is an annotated pseudogene. The CDR3 has 15 residues.

The rearrangement joins TRBV30 to TRBJ2-7; D perhaps matches TRBD2 (7 bases). The V end lost 3 bases, the J end lost 4 bases, and 13 bases lay between the germline ends. This CDR3 comprises 13 residues. Germline CDR1 GTSNPN, CDR2 SVGIG (reference sequence). CDR3 loop: CAWSLGGGYEQYF. The CDR3 DNA is TGTGCCTGGAGCCTAGGGGGGGGTTACGAGCAGTACTTC.